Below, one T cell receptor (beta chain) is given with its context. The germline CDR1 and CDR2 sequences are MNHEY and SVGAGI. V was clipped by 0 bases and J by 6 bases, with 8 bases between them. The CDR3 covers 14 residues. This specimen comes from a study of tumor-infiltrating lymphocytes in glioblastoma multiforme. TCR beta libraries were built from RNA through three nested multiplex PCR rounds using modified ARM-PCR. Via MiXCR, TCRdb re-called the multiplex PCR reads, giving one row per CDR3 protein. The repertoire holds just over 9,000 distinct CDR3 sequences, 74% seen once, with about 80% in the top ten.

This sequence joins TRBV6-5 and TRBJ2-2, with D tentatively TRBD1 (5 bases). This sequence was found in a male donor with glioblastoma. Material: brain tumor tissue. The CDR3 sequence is CASSYSQGSGELFF. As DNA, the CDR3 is TGTGCCAGCAGTTACTCGCAGGGATCCGGGGAGCTGTTTTTT.